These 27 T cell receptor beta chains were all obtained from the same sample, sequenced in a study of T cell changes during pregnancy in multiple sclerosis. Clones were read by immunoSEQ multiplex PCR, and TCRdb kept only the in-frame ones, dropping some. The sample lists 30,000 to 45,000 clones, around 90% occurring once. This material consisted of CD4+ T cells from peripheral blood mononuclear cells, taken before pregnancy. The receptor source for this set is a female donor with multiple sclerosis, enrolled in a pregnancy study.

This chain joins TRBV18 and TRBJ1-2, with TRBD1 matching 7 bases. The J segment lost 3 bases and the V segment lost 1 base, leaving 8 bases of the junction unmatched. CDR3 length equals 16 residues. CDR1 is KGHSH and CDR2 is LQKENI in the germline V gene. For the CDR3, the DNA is TGTGCCAGCTCACCACTGGGGACGGGACAGCACTATGGCTACACCTTC. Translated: CASSPLGTGQHYGYTF.

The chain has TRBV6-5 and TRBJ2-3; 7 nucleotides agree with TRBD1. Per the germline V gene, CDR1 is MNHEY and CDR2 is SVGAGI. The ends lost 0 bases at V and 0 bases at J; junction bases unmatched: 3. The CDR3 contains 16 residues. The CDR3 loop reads CASSYSGQASTDTQYF. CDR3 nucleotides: TGTGCCAGCAGTTACTCCGGACAGGCTAGCACAGATACGCAGTATTTT.

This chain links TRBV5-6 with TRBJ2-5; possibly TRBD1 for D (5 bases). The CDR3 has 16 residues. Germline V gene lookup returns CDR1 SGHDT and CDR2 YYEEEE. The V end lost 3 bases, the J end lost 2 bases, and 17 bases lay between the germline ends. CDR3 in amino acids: CASSWRQTLIQETQYF. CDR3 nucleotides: TGTGCCAGCAGCTGGCGACAGACGCTTATTCAAGAGACCCAGTACTTC.

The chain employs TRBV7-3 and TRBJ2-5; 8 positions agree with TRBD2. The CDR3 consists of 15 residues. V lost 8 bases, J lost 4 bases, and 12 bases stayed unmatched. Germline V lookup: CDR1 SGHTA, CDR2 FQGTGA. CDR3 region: CASGNSGTSGETQYF. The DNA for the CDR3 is TGTGCCAGCGGTAATAGCGGGACGTCGGGAGAGACCCAGTACTTC. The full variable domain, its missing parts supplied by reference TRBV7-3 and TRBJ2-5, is GAGVSQTPSNKVTEKGKYVELRCDPISGHTALYWYRQSLGQGPEFLIYFQGTGAADDSGLPNDRFFAVRPEGSVSTLKIQRTERGDSAVYLCASGNSGTSGETQYFGPGTRLLVL.

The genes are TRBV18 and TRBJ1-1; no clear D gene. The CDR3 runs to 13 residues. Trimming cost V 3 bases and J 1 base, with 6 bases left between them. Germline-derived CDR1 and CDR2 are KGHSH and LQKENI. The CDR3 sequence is CASSPSENTEAFF. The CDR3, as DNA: TGTGCCAGCTCACCGAGTGAGAACACTGAAGCTTTCTTT.

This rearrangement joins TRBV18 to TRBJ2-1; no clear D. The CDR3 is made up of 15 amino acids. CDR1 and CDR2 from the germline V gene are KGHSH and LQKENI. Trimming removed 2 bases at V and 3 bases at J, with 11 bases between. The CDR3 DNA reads TGTGCCAGCTCACCAGCGGCGGAAGTCTACAATGAGCAGTTCTTC. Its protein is CASSPAAEVYNEQFF.

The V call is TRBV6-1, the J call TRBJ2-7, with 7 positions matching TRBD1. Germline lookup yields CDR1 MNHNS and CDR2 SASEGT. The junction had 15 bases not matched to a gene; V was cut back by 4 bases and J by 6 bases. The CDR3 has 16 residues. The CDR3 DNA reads TGTGCCAGCAGTGCATACCGGGACAGTTACTATCGCGAGCAGTACTTC. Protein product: CASSAYRDSYYREQYF.

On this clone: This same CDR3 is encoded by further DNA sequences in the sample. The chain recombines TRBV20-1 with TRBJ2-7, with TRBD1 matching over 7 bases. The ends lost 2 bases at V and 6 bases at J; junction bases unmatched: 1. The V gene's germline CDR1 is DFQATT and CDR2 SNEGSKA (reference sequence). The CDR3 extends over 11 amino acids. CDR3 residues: CSARTGAEQYF. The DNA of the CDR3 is TGCAGTGCTAGAACAGGGGCCGAGCAGTACTTC.

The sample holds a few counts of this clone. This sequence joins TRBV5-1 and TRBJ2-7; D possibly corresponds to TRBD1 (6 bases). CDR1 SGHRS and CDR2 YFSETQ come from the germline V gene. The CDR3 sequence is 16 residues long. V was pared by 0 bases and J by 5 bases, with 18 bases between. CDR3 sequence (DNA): TGCGCCAGCAGCTTGGCCCCGGGAAGGGGGTTCCACGAGCAGTACTTC. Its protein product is CASSLAPGRGFHEQYF.

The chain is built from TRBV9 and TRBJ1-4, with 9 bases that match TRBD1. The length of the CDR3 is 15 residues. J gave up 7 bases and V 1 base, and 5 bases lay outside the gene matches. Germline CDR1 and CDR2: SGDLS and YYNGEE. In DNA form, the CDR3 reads TGTGCCAGCAGCGTATCGAACAGGGGGCTTGAAAAACTGTTTTTT. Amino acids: CASSVSNRGLEKLFF.

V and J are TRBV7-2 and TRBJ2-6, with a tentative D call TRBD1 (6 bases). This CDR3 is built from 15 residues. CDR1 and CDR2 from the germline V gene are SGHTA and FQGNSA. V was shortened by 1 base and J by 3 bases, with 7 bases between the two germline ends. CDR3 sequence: CASSLVRGGANVLTF. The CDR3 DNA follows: TGTGCCAGCAGCTTAGTCAGGGGTGGGGCCAACGTCCTGACTTTC.

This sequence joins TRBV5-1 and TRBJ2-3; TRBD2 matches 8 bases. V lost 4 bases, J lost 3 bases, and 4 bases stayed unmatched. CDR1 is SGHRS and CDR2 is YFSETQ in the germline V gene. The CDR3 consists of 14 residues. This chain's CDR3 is CASSLTSETDTQYF. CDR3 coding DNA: TGCGCCAGCAGCCTGACTAGCGAGACAGATACGCAGTATTTT.

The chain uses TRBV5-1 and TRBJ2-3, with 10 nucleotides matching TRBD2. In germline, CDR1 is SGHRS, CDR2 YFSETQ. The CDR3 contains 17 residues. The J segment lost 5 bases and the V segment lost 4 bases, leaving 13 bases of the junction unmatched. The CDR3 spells CASSKDGLAEMGDTQYF. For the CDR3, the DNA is TGCGCCAGCAGCAAGGACGGACTAGCGGAGATGGGAGATACGCAGTATTTT. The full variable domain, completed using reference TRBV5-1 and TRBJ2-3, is KAGVTQTPRYLIKTRGQQVTLSCSPISGHRSVSWYQQTPGQGLQFLFEYFSETQRNKGNFPGRFSGRQFSNSRSEMNVSTLELGDSALYLCASSKDGLAEMGDTQYFGPGTRLTVL.

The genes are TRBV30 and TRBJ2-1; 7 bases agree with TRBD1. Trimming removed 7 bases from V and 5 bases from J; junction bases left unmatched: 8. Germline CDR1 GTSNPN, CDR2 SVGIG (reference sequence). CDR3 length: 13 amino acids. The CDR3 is CASTGVSNNEQFF. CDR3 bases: TGTGCCTCTACAGGGGTCTCAAACAATGAGCAGTTCTTC.

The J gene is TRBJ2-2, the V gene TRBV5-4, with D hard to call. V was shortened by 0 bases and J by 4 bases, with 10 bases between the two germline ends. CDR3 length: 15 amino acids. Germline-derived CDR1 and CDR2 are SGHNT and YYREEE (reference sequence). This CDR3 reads CASSLGQRATGELFF. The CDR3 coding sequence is TGTGCCAGCAGCTTGGGCCAGCGAGCCACCGGGGAGCTGTTTTTT.

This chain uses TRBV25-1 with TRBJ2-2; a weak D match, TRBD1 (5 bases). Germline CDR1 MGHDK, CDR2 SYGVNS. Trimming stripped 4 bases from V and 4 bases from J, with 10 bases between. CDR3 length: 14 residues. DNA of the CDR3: TGTGCCAGCAGTGGGCAGGGCGGCACCGGGGAGCTGTTTTTT. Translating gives CASSGQGGTGELFF.

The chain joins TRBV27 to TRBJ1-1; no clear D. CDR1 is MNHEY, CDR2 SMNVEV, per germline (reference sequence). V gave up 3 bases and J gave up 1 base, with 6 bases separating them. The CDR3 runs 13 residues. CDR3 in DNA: TGTGCCAGCAGTTTCTTCCCGAACACTGAAGCTTTCTTT. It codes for CASSFFPNTEAFF.

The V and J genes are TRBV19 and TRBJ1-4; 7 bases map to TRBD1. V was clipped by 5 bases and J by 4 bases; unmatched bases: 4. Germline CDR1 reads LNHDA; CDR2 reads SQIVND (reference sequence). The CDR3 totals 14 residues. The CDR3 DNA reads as TGTGCCAGTAGTTGGGACAGTGGTAATGAAAAACTGTTTTTT. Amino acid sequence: CASSWDSGNEKLFF.

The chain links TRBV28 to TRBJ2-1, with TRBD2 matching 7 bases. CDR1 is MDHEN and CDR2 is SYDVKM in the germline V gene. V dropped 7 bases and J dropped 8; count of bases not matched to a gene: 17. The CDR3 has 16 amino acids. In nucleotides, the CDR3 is TGTGCCAGCATAGTAGCGGGTCGGGGGGTTTATGATGAGCAGTTCTTC. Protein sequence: CASIVAGRGVYDEQFF.

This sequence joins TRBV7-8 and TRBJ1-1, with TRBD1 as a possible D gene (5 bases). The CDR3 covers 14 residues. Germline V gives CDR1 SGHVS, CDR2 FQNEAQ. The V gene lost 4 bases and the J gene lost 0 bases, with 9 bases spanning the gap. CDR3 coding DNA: TGTGCCAGCAGCTCGCGACAGCTGAACACTGAAGCTTTCTTT. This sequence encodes CASSSRQLNTEAFF.

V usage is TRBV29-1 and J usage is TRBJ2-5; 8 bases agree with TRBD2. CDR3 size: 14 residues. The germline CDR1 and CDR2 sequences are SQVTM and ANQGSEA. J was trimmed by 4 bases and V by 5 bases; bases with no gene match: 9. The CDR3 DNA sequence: TGCAGCGTTCAGATCACTAGCGGTCCAGAGACCCAGTACTTC. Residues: CSVQITSGPETQYF.

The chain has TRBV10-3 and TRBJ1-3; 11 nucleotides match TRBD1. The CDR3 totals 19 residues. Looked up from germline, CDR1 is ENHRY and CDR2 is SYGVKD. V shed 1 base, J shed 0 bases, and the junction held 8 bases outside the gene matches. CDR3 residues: CAISELRDRGTYSGNTIYF. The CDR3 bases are TGTGCCATCAGTGAGTTGCGGGACAGGGGGACCTACTCTGGAAACACCATATATTTT.

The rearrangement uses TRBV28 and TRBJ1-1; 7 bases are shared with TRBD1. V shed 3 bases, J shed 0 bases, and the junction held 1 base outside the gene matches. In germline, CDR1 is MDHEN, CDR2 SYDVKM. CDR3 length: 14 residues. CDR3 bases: TGTGCCAGCAGTTTGGGACAGTTGAACACTGAAGCTTTCTTT. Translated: CASSLGQLNTEAFF. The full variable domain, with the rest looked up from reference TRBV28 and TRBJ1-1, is DVKVTQSSRYLVKRTGEKVFLECVQDMDHENMFWYRQDPGLGLRLIYFSYDVKMKEKGDIPEGYSVSREKKERFSLILESASTNQTSMYLCASSLGQLNTEAFFGQGTRLTVV.

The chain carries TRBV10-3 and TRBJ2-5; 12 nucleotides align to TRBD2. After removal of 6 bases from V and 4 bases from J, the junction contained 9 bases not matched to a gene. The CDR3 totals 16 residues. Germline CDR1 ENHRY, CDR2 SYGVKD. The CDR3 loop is CAISLETSGSGETQYF. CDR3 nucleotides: TGTGCCATCAGCCTTGAGACTAGCGGGAGTGGAGAGACCCAGTACTTC.

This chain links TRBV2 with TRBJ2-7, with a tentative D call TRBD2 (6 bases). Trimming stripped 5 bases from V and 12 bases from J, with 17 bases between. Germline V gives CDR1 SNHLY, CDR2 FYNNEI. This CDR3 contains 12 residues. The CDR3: CASSREPTKGYF. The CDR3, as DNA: TGTGCCAGCAGTCGGGAGCCCACAAAAGGGTACTTC.

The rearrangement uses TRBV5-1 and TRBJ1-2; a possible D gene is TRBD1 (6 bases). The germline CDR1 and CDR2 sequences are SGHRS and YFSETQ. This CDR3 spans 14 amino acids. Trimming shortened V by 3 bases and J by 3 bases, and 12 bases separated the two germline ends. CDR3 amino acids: CASSSNRADYGYTF. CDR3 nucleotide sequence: TGCGCCAGCAGCTCCAACAGGGCCGACTATGGCTACACCTTC.

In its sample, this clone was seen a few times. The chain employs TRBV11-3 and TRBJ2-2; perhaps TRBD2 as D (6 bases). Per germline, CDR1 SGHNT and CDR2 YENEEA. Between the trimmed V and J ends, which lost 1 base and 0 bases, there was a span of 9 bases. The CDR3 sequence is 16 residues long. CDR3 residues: CASSLGGGPNTGELFF. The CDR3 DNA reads TGTGCCAGCAGCTTAGGAGGAGGGCCGAACACCGGGGAGCTGTTTTTT.